The subject of this entry is one T cell receptor (beta chain). Its antigen is undetermined. The junction departs from the called germline gene at one end, perhaps through a read error. This entry belongs to a study of CD8 T cells in ankylosing spondylitis. Researchers built TCR beta libraries using quantitative 5'-RACE with molecular barcodes. MiXCR, run by TCRdb on the 5' RACE reads, gives a single entry per CDR3 protein. The repertoire has about 200,000 distinct CDR3 sequences, about 7% of them found once; the top ten carry around 14%. Study findings and constraints: The disease-linked clones had a CD8+ phenotype and low blood frequencies. Blood from ankylosing spondylitis patients appeared to carry a characteristic eight-variant TCR beta motif. It was reported that disease-linked clones were significantly enriched in matched ankylosing spondylitis synovial fluid. A subset of motif variants has previously been described in the synovial fluid and blood of reactive arthritis.

CDR3 length: 17 amino acids. CDR1 and CDR2 from the germline V gene are SSHAT and FNYEAQ (reference sequence). The sequence was obtained from a male donor with ankylosing spondylitis. Sequenced input: blood, either unsorted or a sorted T cell fraction (not recorded which). The V and J genes are TRBV7-7 and TRBJ2-5; D is possibly TRBD1 or TRBD2 (6 bases each). In DNA, the CDR3 is TGTGCTAGCAGCTTAACCCCTGGGGGGCGTTCTCAAGAGACCCAGTACTTC. It codes for CASSLTPGGRSQETQYF.